This paragraph reports one TCR beta chain. Antigen: not known. The data were produced by immunoSEQ multiplex PCR, yet TCRdb's version contains in-frame clones alone and is incomplete. The data hold 83,000 or so clones, with around nine tenths observed a single time. This CDR3 spans 14 amino acids. Germline-derived CDR1 and CDR2 are KGHSH and LQKENI. V lost 2 bases and J 6 bases, leaving 11 bases between the germline ends. This specimen comes from a study of T cell responses to AZD1222 COVID-19 vaccine. Study-wide results and limits: Unmutated variant regions reportedly attract nearly half of all spike-specific TCRs. Breadth and depth of Spike-specific TCRs rose after two AZD1222 doses. None of the repertoires were sampled until the peak T cell response had passed.

The sample in question was peripheral blood, obtained on day 0 of MenACWY control vaccination. This sequence originates from an adult in good health. The chain links TRBV18 to TRBJ2-1; the D gene could be TRBD1 or TRBD2 (5 bases each). The CDR3: CASSPYRGGNEQFF. DNA for the CDR3: TGTGCCAGCTCACCATACCGGGGCGGCAATGAGCAGTTCTTC.